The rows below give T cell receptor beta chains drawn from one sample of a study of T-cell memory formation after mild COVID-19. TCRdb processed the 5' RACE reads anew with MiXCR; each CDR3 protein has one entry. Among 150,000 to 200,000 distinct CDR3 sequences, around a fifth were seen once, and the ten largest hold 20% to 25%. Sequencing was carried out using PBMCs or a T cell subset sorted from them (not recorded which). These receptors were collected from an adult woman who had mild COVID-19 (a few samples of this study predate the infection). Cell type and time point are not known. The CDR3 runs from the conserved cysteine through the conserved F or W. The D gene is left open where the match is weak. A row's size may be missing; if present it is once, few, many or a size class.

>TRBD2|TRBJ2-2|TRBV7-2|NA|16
TGTGCCAGCAGCTTAGTAGGTAGCGGGTACACCGGGGAGCTGTTTTTT
CASSLVGSGYTGELFF
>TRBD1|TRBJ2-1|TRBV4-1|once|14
TGCGCCAGCAGCGTGGGACAGGGACTGGATGAGCAGTTCTTC
CASSVGQGLDEQFF
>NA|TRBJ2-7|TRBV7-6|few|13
TGTGCCAGCAGCTTAGAAAGAGTTGACGAGCAGTACTTC
CASSLERVDEQYF
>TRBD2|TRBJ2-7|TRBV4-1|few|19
TGCGCCAGCAGCCAAGAGGGGACTAGCGGGAGGACTAGCTCCTACGAGCAGTACTTC
CASSQEGTSGRTSSYEQYF
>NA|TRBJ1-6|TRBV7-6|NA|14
TGTGCCAGCAGCTCCGGAGGGGGGGTTTCACCCCTCCACTTT
CASSSGGGVSPLHF
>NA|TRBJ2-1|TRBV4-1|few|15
TGCGCCAGCAGCCAAGTGGCAGACAGCTACAATGAGCAGTTCTTC
CASSQVADSYNEQFF
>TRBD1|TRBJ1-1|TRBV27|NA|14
TGTGCCAGCAGTTCAATGACAGGGGGCGAGAAAGCTTTCTTT
CASSSMTGGEKAFF
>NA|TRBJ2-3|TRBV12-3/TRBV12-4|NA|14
TGTGCCAGCAACCCCTCCGAACTCACAGATACGCAGTATTTT
CASNPSELTDTQYF
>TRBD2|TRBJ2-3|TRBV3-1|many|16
TGTGCCAGCAGCCAAGTTAGCGGGGTTTCGGCAGATACGCAGTATTTT
CASSQVSGVSADTQYF
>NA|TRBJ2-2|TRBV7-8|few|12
TGTGCCAGTCACACAGGGACTGGGGAGCTGTTTTTT
CASHTGTGELFF
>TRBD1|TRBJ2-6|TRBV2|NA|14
TGTGCCAGCACGACAGGGACGGGGGCCAACGTCCTGACTTTC
CASTTGTGANVLTF
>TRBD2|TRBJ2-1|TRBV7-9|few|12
TGTGCCAGCGCTCGGGGGGGCGGCGAGCAGTTCTTC
CASARGGGEQFF
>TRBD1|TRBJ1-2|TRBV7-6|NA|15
TGTGCCAGCAGCGGCCGACAGGGCCCCATAGATGGCTACACCTTC
CASSGRQGPIDGYTF